This T cell receptor (beta chain) was captured by sequencing in a study of vaccination effects on CD4 cells after COVID-19. Note on this clone: Its antigen remains unidentified.

Before sequencing took place, the ViraFEST assay used viral peptide pools to expand antigen-specific CD4+ T cells. The culture ran for around nine days before CD4+ T cells were isolated. None of these healthy vaccinees had been infected with SARS-CoV-2 before vaccination. The assay was immunoSEQ multiplex PCR, and TCRdb's table has in-frame clones only and misses some. The repertoire has roughly 60,000 clones, more than 60% of them found once; the top ten carry around 16%. Study conclusions and caveats: Vaccine- and infection-induced clones showed marked clonal contraction late following vaccination.

V gave up 2 bases and J gave up 5 bases; unmatched junction bases: 8. Germline V gives CDR1 LGHNA, CDR2 YNFKEQ. This CDR3 contains 15 residues. This clonotype was sampled from a human donor who received a COVID-19 vaccine. The chain uses TRBV4-2 and TRBJ2-5; 7 nucleotides line up with TRBD2. The material sequenced was CD4+ T cells from PBMCs cultured with SARS-CoV-2 spike peptides, taken before COVID-19 vaccination. The CDR3 DNA follows: TGTGCCAGCAGCCAATCCCCAGCGGGGTTGGAGACCCAGTACTTC. Translation gives CASSQSPAGLETQYF.